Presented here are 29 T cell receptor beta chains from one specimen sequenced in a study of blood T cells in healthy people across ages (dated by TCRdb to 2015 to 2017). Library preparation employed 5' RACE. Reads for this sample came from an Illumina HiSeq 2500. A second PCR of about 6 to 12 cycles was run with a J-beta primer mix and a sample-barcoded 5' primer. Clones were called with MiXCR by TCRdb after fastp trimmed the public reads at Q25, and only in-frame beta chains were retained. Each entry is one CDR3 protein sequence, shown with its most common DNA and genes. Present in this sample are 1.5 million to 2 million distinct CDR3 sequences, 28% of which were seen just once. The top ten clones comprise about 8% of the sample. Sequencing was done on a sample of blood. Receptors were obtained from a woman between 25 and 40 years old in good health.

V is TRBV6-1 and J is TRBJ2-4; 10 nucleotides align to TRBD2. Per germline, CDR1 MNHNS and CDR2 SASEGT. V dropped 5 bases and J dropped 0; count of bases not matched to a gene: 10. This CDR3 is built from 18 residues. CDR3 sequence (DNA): TGTGCCAGCAGTCCTCGGACTAGCGGATCTCTAGCCAAAAACATTCAGTACTTC. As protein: CASSPRTSGSLAKNIQYF.

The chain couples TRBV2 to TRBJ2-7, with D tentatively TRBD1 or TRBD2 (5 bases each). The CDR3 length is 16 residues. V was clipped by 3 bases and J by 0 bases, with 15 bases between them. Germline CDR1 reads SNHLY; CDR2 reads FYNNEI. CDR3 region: CASSDPGTESSYEQYF. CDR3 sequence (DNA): TGTGCCAGCAGTGATCCCGGGACGGAGAGCTCCTACGAGCAGTACTTC.

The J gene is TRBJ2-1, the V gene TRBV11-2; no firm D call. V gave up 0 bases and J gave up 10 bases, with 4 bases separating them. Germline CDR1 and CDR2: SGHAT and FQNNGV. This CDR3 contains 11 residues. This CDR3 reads CASSLDWEQFF. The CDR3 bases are TGTGCCAGCAGCTTAGACTGGGAGCAGTTCTTC.

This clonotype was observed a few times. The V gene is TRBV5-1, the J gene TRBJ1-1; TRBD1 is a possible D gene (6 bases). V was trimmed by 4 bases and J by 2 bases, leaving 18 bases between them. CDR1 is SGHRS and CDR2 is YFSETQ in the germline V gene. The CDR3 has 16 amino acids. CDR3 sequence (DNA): TGCGCCAGCAGCCAGCGGGTACAGGGTGGTAACACTGAAGCTTTCTTT. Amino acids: CASSQRVQGGNTEAFF. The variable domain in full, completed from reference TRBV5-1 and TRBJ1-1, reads KAGVTQTPRYLIKTRGQQVTLSCSPISGHRSVSWYQQTPGQGLQFLFEYFSETQRNKGNFPGRFSGRQFSNSRSEMNVSTLELGDSALYLCASSQRVQGGNTEAFFGQGTRLTVV.

This chain's CDR3 is CSALAGGLNEKLFF. The CDR3 bases are TGCAGTGCTTTAGCAGGGGGCCTGAATGAAAAACTGTTTTTT. The chain couples TRBV20-1 to TRBJ1-4; the match to TRBD1 covers 8 bases. The J segment lost 5 bases and the V segment lost 5 bases, leaving 7 bases of the junction unmatched. CDR1 and CDR2 from the germline V gene are DFQATT and SNEGSKA (reference sequence). This CDR3 is built from 14 residues.

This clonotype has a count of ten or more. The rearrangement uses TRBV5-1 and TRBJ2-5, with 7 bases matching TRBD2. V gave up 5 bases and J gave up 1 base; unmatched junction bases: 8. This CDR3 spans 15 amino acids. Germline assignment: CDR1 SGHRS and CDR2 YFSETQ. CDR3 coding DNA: TGCGCCAGCAGAAATGGCGGGAGCTTCCAAGAGACCCAGTACTTC. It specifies CASRNGGSFQETQYF.

In DNA, the CDR3 is TGTGCCAGCAGCCAAGTAGGCGGGAGGGCCTCTGGGGCCAACGTCCTGACTTTC. Its protein is CASSQVGGRASGANVLTF. The chain has TRBV3-1 and TRBJ2-6; TRBD2 agrees at 9 bases. This CDR3 contains 18 residues. CDR1 and CDR2 from the germline V gene are LGHDT and YNNKEL (reference sequence). Trimming cost V 1 base and J 0 bases; bases outside gene matches: 4.

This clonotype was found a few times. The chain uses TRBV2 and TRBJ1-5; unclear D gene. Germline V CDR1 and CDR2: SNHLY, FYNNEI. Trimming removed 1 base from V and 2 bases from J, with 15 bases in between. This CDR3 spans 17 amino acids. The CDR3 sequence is CASSEEAAIAGNQPQHF. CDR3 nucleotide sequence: TGTGCCAGCAGTGAAGAGGCGGCTATTGCGGGCAATCAGCCCCAGCATTTT.

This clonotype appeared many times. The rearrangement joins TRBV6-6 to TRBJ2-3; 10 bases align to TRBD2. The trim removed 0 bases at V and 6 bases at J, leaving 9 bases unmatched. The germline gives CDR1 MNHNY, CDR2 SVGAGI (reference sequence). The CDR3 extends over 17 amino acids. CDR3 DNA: TGTGCCAGCAGTTACTCGAATAGCCCAGCGGGAGGGGATACGCAGTATTTT. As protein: CASSYSNSPAGGDTQYF.

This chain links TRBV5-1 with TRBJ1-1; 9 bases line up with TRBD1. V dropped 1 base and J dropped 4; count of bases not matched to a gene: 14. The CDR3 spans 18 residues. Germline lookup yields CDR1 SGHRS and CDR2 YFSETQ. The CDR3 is CASSLPGQGSSRVTEAFF. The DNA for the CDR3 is TGCGCCAGCAGCTTGCCGGGACAGGGTTCCTCTCGGGTCACTGAAGCTTTCTTT.

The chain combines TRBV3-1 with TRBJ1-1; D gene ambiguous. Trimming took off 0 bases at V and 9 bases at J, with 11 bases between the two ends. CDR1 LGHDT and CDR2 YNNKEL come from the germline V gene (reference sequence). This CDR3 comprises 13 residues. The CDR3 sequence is CASSQDGRQKAFF. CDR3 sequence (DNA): TGTGCCAGCAGCCAAGATGGGCGTCAGAAAGCTTTCTTT.

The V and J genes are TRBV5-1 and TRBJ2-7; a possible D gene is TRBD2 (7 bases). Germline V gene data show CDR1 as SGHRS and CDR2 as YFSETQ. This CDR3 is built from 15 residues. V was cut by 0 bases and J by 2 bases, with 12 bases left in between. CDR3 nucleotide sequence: TGCGCCAGCAGCTTGGACCCGGGGGGCGCCTACGAGCAGTACTTC. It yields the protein CASSLDPGGAYEQYF.

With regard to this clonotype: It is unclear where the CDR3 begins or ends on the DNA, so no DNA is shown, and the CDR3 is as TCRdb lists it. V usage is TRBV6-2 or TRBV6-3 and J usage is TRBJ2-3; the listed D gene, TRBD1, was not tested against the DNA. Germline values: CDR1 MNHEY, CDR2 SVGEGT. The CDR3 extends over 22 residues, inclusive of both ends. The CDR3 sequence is CASSYSRGTVETQYFGPGTQYF.

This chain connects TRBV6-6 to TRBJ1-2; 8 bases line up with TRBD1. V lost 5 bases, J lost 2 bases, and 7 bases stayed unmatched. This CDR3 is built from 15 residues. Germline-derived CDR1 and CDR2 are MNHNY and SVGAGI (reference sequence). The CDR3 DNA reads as TGTGCCAGCAGTCAACGGACAGGGACGAACTATGGCTACACCTTC. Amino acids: CASSQRTGTNYGYTF.

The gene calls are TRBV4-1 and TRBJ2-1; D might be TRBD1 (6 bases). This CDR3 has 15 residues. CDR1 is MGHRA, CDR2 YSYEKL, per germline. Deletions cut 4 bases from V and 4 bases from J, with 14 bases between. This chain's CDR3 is CASSRQEDGYNEQFF. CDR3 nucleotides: TGCGCCAGCAGCCGACAGGAAGATGGGTACAATGAGCAGTTCTTC.

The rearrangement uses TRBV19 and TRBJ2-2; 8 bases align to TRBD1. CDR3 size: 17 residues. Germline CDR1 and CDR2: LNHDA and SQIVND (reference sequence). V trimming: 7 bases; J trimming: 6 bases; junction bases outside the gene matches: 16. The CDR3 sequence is CASIKRTGLRMSGELFF. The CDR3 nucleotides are TGTGCCAGTATTAAAAGGACAGGGTTACGTATGTCCGGGGAGCTGTTTTTT.

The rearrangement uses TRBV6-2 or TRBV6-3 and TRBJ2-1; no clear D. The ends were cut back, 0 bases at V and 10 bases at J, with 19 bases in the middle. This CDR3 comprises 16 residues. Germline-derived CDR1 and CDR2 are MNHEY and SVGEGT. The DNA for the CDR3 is TGTGCCAGCAGTTACTCGGCAGAGTTGGGCCTCCCGGAGCAGTTCTTC. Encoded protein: CASSYSAELGLPEQFF.

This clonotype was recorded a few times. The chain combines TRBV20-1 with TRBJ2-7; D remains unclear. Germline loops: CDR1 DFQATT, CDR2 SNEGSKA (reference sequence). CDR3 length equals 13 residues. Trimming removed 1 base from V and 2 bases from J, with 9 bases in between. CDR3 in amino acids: CSARVGSAYEQYF. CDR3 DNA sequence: TGCAGTGCTAGAGTCGGCTCCGCCTACGAGCAGTACTTC.

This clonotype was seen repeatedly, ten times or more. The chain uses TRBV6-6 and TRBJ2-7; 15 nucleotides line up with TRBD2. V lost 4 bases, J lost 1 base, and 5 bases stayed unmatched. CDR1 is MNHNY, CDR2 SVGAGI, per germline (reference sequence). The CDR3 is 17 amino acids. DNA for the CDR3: TGTGCCAGCAGTTCGCCGGGACTAGCGGGAGGTTCCTACGAGCAGTACTTC. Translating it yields CASSSPGLAGGSYEQYF.

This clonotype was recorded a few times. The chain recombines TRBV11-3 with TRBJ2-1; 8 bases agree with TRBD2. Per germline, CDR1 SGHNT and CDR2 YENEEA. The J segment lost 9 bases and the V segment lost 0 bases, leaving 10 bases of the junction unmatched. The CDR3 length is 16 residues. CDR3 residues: CASSLDSTGGHLEQFF. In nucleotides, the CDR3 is TGTGCCAGCAGCTTAGATTCAACGGGAGGGCATCTTGAGCAGTTCTTC.

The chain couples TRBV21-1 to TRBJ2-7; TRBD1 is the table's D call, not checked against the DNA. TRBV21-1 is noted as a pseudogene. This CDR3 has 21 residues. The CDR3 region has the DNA TGTGCCAGCAGCAAAGGAAGGTTGGGGACAGGGGGCCTCGAAAGCTCCTACGAGCAGTACTTC. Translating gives CASSKGRLGTGGLESSYEQYF.

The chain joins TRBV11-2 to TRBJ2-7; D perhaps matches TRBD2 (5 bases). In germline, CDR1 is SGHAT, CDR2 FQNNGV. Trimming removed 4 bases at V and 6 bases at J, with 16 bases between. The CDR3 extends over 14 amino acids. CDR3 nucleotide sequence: TGTGCCAGCAGCTCCTCGACCAGTCGGGGCGAGCAGTACTTC. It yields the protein CASSSSTSRGEQYF.

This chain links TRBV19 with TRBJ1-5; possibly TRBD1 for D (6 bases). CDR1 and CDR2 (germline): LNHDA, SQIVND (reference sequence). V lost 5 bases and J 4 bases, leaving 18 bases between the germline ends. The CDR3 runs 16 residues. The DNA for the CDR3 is TGTGCCAGTAGTGCCCGAGTTGGGGGCGAAAATCAGCCCCAGCATTTT. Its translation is CASSARVGGENQPQHF.

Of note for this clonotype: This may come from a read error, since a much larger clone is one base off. The CDR3 protein is CASSSFAGELFF. CDR3 sequence (DNA): TGTGCCAGCAGTTCATTCGCGGGTGAGCTGTTCTTC. The rearrangement joins TRBV12-3 or TRBV12-4 to TRBJ2-1; D might be TRBD2 (5 bases). The CDR3 covers 12 residues.

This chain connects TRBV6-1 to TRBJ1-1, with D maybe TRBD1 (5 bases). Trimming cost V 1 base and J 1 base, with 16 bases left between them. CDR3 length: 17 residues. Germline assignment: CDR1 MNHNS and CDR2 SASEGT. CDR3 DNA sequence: TGTGCCAGCAGTGAAGTCCCAGGGAAAACAACGAACACTGAAGCTTTCTTT. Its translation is CASSEVPGKTTNTEAFF.

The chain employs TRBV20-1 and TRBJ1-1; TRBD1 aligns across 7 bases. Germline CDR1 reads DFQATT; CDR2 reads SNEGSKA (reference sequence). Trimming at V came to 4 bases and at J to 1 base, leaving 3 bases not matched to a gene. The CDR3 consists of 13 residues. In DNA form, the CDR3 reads TGCAGTGCTACGCCAGGGGGGAACACTGAAGCTTTCTTT. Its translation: CSATPGGNTEAFF.

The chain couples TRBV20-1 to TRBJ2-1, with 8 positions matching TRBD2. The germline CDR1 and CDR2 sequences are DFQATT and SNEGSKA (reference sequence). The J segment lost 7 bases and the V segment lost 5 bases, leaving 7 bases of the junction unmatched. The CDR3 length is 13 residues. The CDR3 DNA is TGCAGTGCTTATTCGGGAGGGGGAAATGAGCAGTTCTTC. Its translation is CSAYSGGGNEQFF.

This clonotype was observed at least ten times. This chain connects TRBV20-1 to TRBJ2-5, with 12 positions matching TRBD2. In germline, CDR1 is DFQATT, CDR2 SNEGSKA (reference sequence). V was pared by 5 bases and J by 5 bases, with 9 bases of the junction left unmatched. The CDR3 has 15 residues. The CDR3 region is CSAPTTSGSHETQYF. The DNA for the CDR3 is TGCAGTGCTCCAACGACTAGCGGGAGCCACGAGACCCAGTACTTC.

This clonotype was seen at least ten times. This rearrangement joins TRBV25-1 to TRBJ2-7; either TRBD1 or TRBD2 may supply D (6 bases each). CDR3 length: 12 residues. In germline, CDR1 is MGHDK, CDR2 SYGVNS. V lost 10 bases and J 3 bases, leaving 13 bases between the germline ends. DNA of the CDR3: TGTGCCACCGGTCGGGGGCTCTACGAGCAGTACTTC. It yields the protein CATGRGLYEQYF.